This section outlines one TCR beta chain sequence together with its context. Sequenced by immunoSEQ multiplex PCR; TCRdb stores in-frame clones only, minus some. The repertoire holds 150,000 to 200,000 clones, with 88% as singletons. Germline V gene lookup returns CDR1 SGHKS and CDR2 YYEKEE (reference sequence). The V and J ends lost 0 bases and 0 bases respectively, with 5 bases between them. The CDR3 runs 14 residues. This sample was included in a study of radiation and T cells in renal cell carcinoma. The time point here: blood 4 weeks post-SBRT, at nephrectomy. Treatment specified: 15 Gy SBRT to primary tumor, nephrectomy 4 weeks later. Nephrectomy followed 15 Gy stereotactic body radiation by 4 weeks. Blood was sampled at baseline, 2 weeks and 4 weeks after SBRT. Clear cell pathology was present in this patient's renal cell carcinoma.

The sequence derives from a woman between 50 and 59 years old with renal cell carcinoma. The specimen was blood, collected from a patient whose treatment included radiotherapy and nephrectomy. The V and J genes are TRBV5-5 and TRBJ2-3; D gene ambiguous. The chain's CDR3 is CASSLDQSTDTQYF. The DNA for the CDR3 is TGTGCCAGCAGCTTGGACCAGAGCACAGATACGCAGTATTTT.